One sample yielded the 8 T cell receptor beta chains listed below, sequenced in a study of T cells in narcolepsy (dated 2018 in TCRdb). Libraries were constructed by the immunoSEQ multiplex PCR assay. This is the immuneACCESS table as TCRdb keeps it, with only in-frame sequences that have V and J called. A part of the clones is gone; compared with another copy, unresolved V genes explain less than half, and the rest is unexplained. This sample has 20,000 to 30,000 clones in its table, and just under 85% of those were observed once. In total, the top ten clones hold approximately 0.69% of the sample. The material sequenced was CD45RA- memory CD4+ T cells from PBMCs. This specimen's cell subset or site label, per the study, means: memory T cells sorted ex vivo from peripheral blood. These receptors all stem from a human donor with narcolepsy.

CDR3 in DNA: TGTGCCAGCAGCTTGTTACTCGGGGATCGGGAGACCCAGTACTTC. Translation gives CASSLLLGDRETQYF. The chain is built from TRBV5-6 and TRBJ2-5, with D possibly being TRBD2 (5 bases). Per germline, CDR1 SGHDT and CDR2 YYEEEE. Deletions cut 1 base from V and 5 bases from J, with 15 bases between. This CDR3 has 15 amino acids.

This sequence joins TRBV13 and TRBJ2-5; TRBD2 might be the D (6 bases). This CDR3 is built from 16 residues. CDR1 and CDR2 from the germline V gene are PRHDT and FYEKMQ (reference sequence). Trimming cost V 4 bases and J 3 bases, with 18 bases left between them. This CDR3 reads CASSWGTSTGEETQYF. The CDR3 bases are TGTGCCAGCAGCTGGGGGACCTCGACGGGAGAAGAGACCCAGTACTTC.

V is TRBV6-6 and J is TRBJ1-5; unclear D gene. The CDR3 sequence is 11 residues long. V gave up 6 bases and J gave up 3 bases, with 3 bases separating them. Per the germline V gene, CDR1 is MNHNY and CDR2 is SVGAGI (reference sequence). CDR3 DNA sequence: TGTGCCAGCAGCTACAATCAGCCCCAGCATTTT. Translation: CASSYNQPQHF.

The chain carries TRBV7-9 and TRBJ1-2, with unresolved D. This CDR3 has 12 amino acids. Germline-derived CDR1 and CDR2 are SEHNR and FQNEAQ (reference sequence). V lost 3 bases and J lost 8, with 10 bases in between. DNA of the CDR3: TGTGCCAGCAGCTTCCGAGGGCAGGGCTACACCTTC. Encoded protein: CASSFRGQGYTF.

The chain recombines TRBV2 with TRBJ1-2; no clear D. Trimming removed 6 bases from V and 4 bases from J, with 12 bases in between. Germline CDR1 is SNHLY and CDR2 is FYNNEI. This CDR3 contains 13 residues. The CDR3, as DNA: TGTGCCAGCAGCGTGAATCCTTTCTATGGCTACACCTTC. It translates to CASSVNPFYGYTF.

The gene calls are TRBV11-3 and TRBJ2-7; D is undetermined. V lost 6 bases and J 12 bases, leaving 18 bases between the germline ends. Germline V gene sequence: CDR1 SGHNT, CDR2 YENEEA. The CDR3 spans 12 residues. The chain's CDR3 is CASRSSGPSMYF. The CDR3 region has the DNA TGTGCCAGCAGATCGTCCGGGCCAAGCATGTACTTC.

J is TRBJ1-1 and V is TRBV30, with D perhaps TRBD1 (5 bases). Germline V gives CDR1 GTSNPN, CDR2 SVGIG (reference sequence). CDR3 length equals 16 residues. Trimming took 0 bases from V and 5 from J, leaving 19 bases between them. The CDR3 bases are TGTGCCTGGAGTGTACAAGGTAGGGGATGGACGACTGAAGCTTTCTTT. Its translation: CAWSVQGRGWTTEAFF.

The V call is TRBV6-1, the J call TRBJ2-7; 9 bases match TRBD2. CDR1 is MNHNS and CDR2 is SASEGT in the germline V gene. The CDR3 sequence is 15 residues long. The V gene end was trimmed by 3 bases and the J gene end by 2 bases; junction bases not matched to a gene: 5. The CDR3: CASSDGGLAPYEQYF. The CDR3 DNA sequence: TGTGCCAGCAGTGATGGTGGACTAGCGCCCTACGAGCAGTACTTC.